This T cell receptor (beta chain) appears in the sequencing data of a study of T cell responses to AZD1222 COVID-19 vaccine. Findings of the study overall: At baseline, seropositivity was found in only six AZD1222 recipients. The donor cohort was predominantly white British with a female majority, and clonal diversity may have been underestimated. Unmutated variant regions reportedly attract nearly half of all spike-specific TCRs. Across the whole spike, CD4 TCRs peaked at regions 160-218 and 743-854.

The CDR3 length is 15 residues. The junction had 5 bases not matched to a gene; V was cut back by 4 bases and J by 4 bases. CDR1 is SNHLY and CDR2 is FYNNEI in the germline V gene. TCRdb's table, derived via immunoSEQ multiplex PCR, lists solely in-frame clones and lacks some. This sample carries approximately 140,000 clones, just over 90% of them seen once, and the ten largest clones take around 1%. A word on this clone: As yet, its antigen is unknown.

Here the sequenced sample was peripheral blood, taken on day 0 of MenACWY control vaccination. This TCR came from an adult in good health. The chain is built from TRBV2 and TRBJ2-1; 9 nucleotides agree with TRBD1. The CDR3 DNA sequence: TGTGCCAGCAGTGCTACAGGGGGCCGATACAATGAGCAGTTCTTC. Translation gives CASSATGGRYNEQFF.